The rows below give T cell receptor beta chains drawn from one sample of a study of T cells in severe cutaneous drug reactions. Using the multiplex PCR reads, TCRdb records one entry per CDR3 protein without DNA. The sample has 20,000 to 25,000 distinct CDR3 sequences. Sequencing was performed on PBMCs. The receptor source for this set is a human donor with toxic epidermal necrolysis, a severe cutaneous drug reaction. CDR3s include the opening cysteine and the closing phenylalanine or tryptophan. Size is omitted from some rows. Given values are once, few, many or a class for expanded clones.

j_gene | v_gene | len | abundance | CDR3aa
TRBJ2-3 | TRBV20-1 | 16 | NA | CSARDPSKASTDTQYF
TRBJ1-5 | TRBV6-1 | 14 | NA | CASTVLGSNQPQHF
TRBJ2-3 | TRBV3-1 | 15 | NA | CASSQDGLPTDTQYF
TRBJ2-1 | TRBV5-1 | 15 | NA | CASSWGQRVSNEQFF
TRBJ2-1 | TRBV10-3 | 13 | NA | CAIRGQGVDEQFF
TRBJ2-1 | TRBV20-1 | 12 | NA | CSASNGYNEQFF
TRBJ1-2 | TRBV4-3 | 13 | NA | CASSQPDGYGYTF
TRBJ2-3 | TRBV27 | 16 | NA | CASRRSGTINADTQYF
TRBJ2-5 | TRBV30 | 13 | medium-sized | CAFEGPTIETQYF
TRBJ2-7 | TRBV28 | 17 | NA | CASSPSGTTLSSYEQYF
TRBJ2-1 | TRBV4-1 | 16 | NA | CASSQDRVAGKDEQFF
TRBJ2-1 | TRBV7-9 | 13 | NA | CADGADNYNEQFF
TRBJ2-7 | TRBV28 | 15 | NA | CASSLIRDSFYEQYF
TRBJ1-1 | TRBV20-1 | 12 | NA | CSARSGGYTAFF
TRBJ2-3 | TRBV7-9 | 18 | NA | CASSLGTSPGRSTDTQYF
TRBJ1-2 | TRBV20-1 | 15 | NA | CSARAFGSRNYGYTF
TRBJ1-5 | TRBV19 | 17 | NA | CASRPPNRGGGNQPQHF
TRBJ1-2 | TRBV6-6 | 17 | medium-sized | CASSLENGIGVEYGYTF
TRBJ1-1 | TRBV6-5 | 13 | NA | CASRQKMNTEAFF
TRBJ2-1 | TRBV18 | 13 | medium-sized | CASSTTSSNEQFF
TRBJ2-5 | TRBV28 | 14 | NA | CASKDREERETQYF
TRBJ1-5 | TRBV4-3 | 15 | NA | CASSPTTGGNQPQHF
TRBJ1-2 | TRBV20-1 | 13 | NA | CSAQFARSYGYTF
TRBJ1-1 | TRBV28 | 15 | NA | CASSPPGPKNTEAFF
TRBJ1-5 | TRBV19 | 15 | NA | CASSNNPHGDQPQHF
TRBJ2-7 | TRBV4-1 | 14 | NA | CASSQTTPAYEQYF
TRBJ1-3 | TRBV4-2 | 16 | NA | CASSQGPQGAGNTIYF
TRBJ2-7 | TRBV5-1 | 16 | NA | CASSYTGTESSYEQYF
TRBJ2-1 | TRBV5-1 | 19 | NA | CASRPDYFGRSSSYNEQFF
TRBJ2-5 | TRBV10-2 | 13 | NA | CATRETGAETQYF
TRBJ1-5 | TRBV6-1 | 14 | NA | CASGRQGGNQPQHF
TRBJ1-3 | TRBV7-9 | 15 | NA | CASSQDRGPGNTIYF
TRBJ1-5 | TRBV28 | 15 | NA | CASSPAGPINQPQHF
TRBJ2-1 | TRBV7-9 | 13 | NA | CASSLAREGEQFF
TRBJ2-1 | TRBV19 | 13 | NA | CASSVASYNEQFF
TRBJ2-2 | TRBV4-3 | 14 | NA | CASSVGRSTGELFF
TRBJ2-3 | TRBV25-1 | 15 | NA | CASSEFREFTDTQYF
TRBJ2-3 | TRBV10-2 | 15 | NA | CASSESMTLTDTQYF
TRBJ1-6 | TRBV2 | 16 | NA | CASRFLEQTYNSPLHF
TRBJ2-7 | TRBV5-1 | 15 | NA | CASSEWGDGRYEQYF
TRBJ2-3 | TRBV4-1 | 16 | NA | CASSQEGQRDTDTQYF
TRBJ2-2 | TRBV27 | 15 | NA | CASRVAGSNTGELFF
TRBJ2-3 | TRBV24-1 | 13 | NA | CATSGDRGDTQYF
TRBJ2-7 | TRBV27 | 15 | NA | CASSRGAGGSYEQYF
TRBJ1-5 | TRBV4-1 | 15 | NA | CASSQADFSNQPQHF
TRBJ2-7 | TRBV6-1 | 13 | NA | CASSEQSSYEQYF
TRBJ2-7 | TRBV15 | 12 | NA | CATREGPYEQYF
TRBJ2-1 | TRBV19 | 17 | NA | CASSIVGTRGSYNEQFF
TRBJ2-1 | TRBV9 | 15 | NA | CASSVAPGQGTEQFF
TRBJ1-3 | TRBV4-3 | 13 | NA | CASSQDHGNTIYF
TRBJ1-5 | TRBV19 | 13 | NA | CASSIGPGKPQHF
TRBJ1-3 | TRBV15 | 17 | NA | CATSRAPSSASGNTIYF
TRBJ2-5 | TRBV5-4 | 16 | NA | CASSFASSLGAETQYF
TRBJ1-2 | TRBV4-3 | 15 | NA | CASSHDRVANYGYTF
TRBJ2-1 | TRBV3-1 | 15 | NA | CASSQGLTTHNEQFF